One and the same sample provided the 14 T cell receptor beta chains below, sequenced in a study of shared clonotypes between healthy human individuals. The protocol was immunoSEQ multiplex PCR, while the TCRdb copy is restricted to in-frame clones and leaves out a portion. The repertoire holds some 2 million clones, with over 85% as singletons. Sequenced: naive CD4+ T cells sorted from blood. Subset of the sample: CD45RA+ positively selected. The receptors come from a man aged 18 to 30 in good health.

The genes are TRBV6-5 and TRBJ2-3, with D tentatively TRBD1 (6 bases). The V gene lost 2 bases and the J gene lost 3 bases, with 12 bases spanning the gap. The CDR3 contains 15 residues. Germline V lookup: CDR1 MNHEY, CDR2 SVGAGI. CDR3 loop: CASSYEARGTDTQYF. The CDR3 DNA is TGTGCCAGCAGTTACGAAGCCAGGGGTACAGATACGCAGTATTTT.

The chain combines TRBV21-1 with TRBJ2-7. TRBV21-1 represents a pseudogene. The CDR3 is 16 amino acids. The CDR3 region is CASSRPFRPAPYEQYF. As DNA, the CDR3 is TGTGCCAGCAGCCGACCTTTTCGTCCTGCGCCCTACGAGCAGTACTTC.

The CDR3 nucleotides are TGTGCCATCAGTGAGGCAGGGACCCCGACCTACGAGCAGTACTTC. Translating gives CAISEAGTPTYEQYF. The rearrangement uses TRBV10-3 and TRBJ2-7; either TRBD1 or TRBD2 may supply D (5 bases each). The CDR3 contains 15 residues. The ends were cut back, 2 bases at V and 2 bases at J, with 13 bases in the middle. Germline loops: CDR1 ENHRY, CDR2 SYGVKD.

The chain joins TRBV28 to TRBJ1-1, with D uncertain. This CDR3 contains 13 residues. V was shortened by 3 bases and J by 2 bases, with 7 bases between the two germline ends. Germline values: CDR1 MDHEN, CDR2 SYDVKM. DNA of the CDR3: TGTGCCAGCAGTTTTTTGCCCAACACTGAAGCTTTCTTT. Translated, it gives CASSFLPNTEAFF.

V and J are TRBV11-3 and TRBJ2-1, with D perhaps matching TRBD2 (6 bases). The germline V and J ends were trimmed by 1 base and 7 bases, with 11 bases remaining between them. This CDR3 has 14 amino acids. The germline V gene has CDR1 SGHNT and CDR2 YENEEA. CDR3 DNA sequence: TGTGCCAGCAGCTTAGGGGACTCAGGGAATGAGCAGTTCTTC. Translated, it gives CASSLGDSGNEQFF.

V and J are TRBV6-5 and TRBJ2-2; D may be TRBD1 (6 bases). This CDR3 is 14 amino acids long. Deletions cut 6 bases from V and 4 bases from J, with 12 bases between. The germline gives CDR1 MNHEY, CDR2 SVGAGI. CDR3 region: CASRSGQSTGELFF. The CDR3, as DNA: TGTGCCAGCAGATCCGGACAGTCCACCGGGGAGCTGTTTTTT.

The chain links TRBV11-2 to TRBJ2-3; unclear D gene. The CDR3 is 13 residues long. CDR1 and CDR2 from the germline V gene are SGHAT and FQNNGV. V lost 1 base to trimming and J lost 2 bases, with 4 bases between them. The CDR3 reads CASSLANTDTQYF. The CDR3 DNA reads as TGTGCCAGCAGCTTAGCAAACACAGATACGCAGTATTTT.

This clone was observed a single time. The chain recombines TRBV9 with TRBJ2-5; D perhaps matches TRBD2 (5 bases). V lost 0 bases, J lost 1 base, and 19 bases lay in between. Germline CDR1 reads SGDLS; CDR2 reads YYNGEE. CDR3 length equals 18 residues. The CDR3 DNA reads TGTGCCAGCAGCGTAGCTACTAGTGGCTTCGGGATCCAAGAGACCCAGTACTTC. Its translation: CASSVATSGFGIQETQYF.

The rearrangement uses TRBV5-1 and TRBJ1-2; D not resolved. The V and J ends lost 4 bases and 7 bases respectively, with 23 bases between them. Germline CDR1 is SGHRS and CDR2 is YFSETQ. The CDR3 has 16 residues. The DNA for the CDR3 is TGCGCCAGCAGCCGGGCAGGAGACACCTTACGAGCTGGCTACACCTTC. Amino acids: CASSRAGDTLRAGYTF. Supplemented by reference TRBV5-1 and TRBJ1-2, the full variable domain reads KAGVTQTPRYLIKTRGQQVTLSCSPISGHRSVSWYQQTPGQGLQFLFEYFSETQRNKGNFPGRFSGRQFSNSRSEMNVSTLELGDSALYLCASSRAGDTLRAGYTFGSGTRLTVV.

The chain carries TRBV7-9 and TRBJ2-5; unclear D gene. The CDR3 covers 16 residues. The V gene's germline CDR1 is SEHNR and CDR2 FQNEAQ (reference sequence). V shed 3 bases and J shed 5 bases, with 19 bases lying between them. CDR3 protein: CASSLGRYSGPETQYF. For the CDR3, the DNA is TGTGCCAGCAGCTTGGGCCGATACTCTGGTCCCGAGACCCAGTACTTC. The variable domain in full, completed from reference TRBV7-9 and TRBJ2-5, reads DTGVSQNPRHKITKRGQNVTFRCDPISEHNRLYWYRQTLGQGPEFLTYFQNEAQLEKSRLLSDRFSAERPKGSFSTLEIQRTEQGDSAMYLCASSLGRYSGPETQYFGPGTRLLVL.

V gene TRBV7-9 combines with J gene TRBJ2-6, with D uncertain. The CDR3 is 18 amino acids. V lost 3 bases, J lost 0 bases, and 15 bases lay in between. From germline, CDR1 is SEHNR and CDR2 FQNEAQ (reference sequence). The CDR3 nucleotides read TGTGCCAGCAGCTTCGACATCCGAACGAGCTCTGGGGCCAACGTCCTGACTTTC. Amino acids: CASSFDIRTSSGANVLTF. The complete variable domain, with remaining parts taken from reference TRBV7-9 and TRBJ2-6, reads DTGVSQNPRHKITKRGQNVTFRCDPISEHNRLYWYRQTLGQGPEFLTYFQNEAQLEKSRLLSDRFSAERPKGSFSTLEIQRTEQGDSAMYLCASSFDIRTSSGANVLTFGAGSRLTVL.

The rearrangement uses TRBV7-6 and TRBJ2-6; no reliable D call. The CDR3 spans 15 residues. V dropped 5 bases and J dropped 4 bases, with 12 bases sitting between them. Per the germline V gene, CDR1 is SGHVS and CDR2 is FNYEAQ. The CDR3 sequence: CASSIVGEGANVLTF. CDR3 nucleotides: TGTGCCAGCAGCATCGTCGGAGAAGGGGCCAACGTCCTGACTTTC.

The V gene is TRBV7-2, the J gene TRBJ2-1; TRBD2 aligns across 8 bases. Germline CDR1 is SGHTA and CDR2 is FQGNSA. The CDR3 covers 14 residues. V lost 1 base and J lost 10; bases outside the gene matches: 6. The CDR3: CASSLEMSSGEQFF. The CDR3 DNA reads as TGTGCCAGCAGCTTAGAGATGTCTAGCGGGGAGCAGTTCTTC. Using reference TRBV7-2 and TRBJ2-1 for the parts outside the CDR3, the full variable domain is GAGVSQSPSNKVTEKGKDVELRCDPISGHTALYWYRQSLGQGLEFLIYFQGNSAPDKSGLPSDRFSAERTGGSVSTLTIQRTQQEDSAVYLCASSLEMSSGEQFFGPGTRLTVL.

As to this clone: Other DNA sequences within the sample encode an identical CDR3. The gene calls are TRBV5-6 and TRBJ1-2; D unclear. The CDR3 has 12 amino acids. Germline assignment: CDR1 SGHDT and CDR2 YYEEEE. Trimming pared 0 bases from V and 8 bases from J, leaving 8 bases between. The CDR3 reads CASSLAGFGYTF. DNA of the CDR3: TGTGCCAGCAGCTTGGCGGGATTCGGCTACACCTTC.